This T cell receptor (beta chain) is drawn from a study of T cells in Graves' hyperthyroidism and ophthalmopathy. Study results and caveats: The model identified upcoming ophthalmopathy a median 6.5 months ahead of onset. Researchers report that a 13 V-J model separated ophthalmopathy from stable hyperthyroidism.

This clonotype was recorded once. Its antigen is currently unknown. Deletions cut 5 bases from V and 5 bases from J, with 15 bases between. The CDR3 sequence is 14 residues long. Germline V gene sequence: CDR1 SEHNR, CDR2 FQNEAQ (reference sequence). Patients having uncontrolled infection, another autoimmune disease, pregnancy or lactation were not included. Diagnoses used clinical symptoms, serum thyroxine and TRAb, thyroid ultrasound and orbital computed tomography. Researchers took RNA transcripts and amplified the TCR beta CDR3 regions from them. The HTBI primer set served for first-round RT-PCR of the TCR CDR3. Each CDR3 protein is one row after TCRdb ran MiXCR on the multiplex PCR reads. The table includes about 570,000 distinct CDR3 sequences, around 45% detected once.

The source material was peripheral blood or thyroid tissue (not recorded which). The clonotype originates from an adult woman with Graves' disease, either hyperthyroidism or ophthalmopathy (not recorded which). The chain uses TRBV7-9 and TRBJ1-2, with D tentatively TRBD1 (6 bases). CDR3 nucleotides: TGTGCCAGCAGCCCCCCCAGGGGCGGTTATGGCTACACCTTC. This translates into CASSPPRGGYGYTF.